Following are 7 T cell receptor beta chains from one sample sequenced in a study of cytotoxic CD8 clonotypes in ibrutinib-treated CLL. Profiling relied on immunoSEQ multiplex PCR, and the TCRdb table lists in-frame clones only, not all of them. The sample holds 140,000 to 150,000 clones, roughly 76% seen once. Sequencing was performed on PBMCs, taken after 24 months of ibrutinib treatment. The receptors originated from a human donor with chronic lymphocytic leukemia.

There are a few counts of this clone. This chain joins TRBV28 and TRBJ1-2; possible D gene TRBD1, 5 bases. Germline assignment: CDR1 MDHEN and CDR2 SYDVKM. This CDR3 has 15 amino acids. V was pared by 4 bases and J by 0 bases, with 12 bases between. CDR3 protein: CASSSPSTANYGYTF. CDR3 DNA sequence: TGTGCCAGCAGTTCCCCATCGACAGCTAACTATGGCTACACCTTC.

The genes are TRBV7-3 and TRBJ1-6; D remains unclear. This CDR3 is 15 amino acids long. V lost 1 base, J lost 8 bases, and 12 bases lay in between. Germline V gene data show CDR1 as SGHTA and CDR2 as FQGTGA. The CDR3 loop is CASSLNAPPDSPLHF. The CDR3, as DNA: TGTGCCAGCAGCTTAAACGCGCCGCCGGATTCACCCCTCCACTTT.

This clone turned up a few times. The gene calls are TRBV18 and TRBJ2-3; 13 bases map to TRBD2. Germline CDR1 and CDR2: KGHSH and LQKENI. J was trimmed by 8 bases and V by 6 bases; bases with no gene match: 17. The CDR3 is 18 amino acids. The CDR3 DNA reads TGTGCCAGCTCCGCCGCGGGACTAGCGGGGACCTCTGGGGGTACGCAGTATTTT. Amino acids: CASSAAGLAGTSGGTQYF. Filled out from reference TRBV18 and TRBJ2-3, the complete variable domain reads NAGVMQNPRHLVRRRGQEARLRCSPMKGHSHVYWYRQLPEEGLKFMVYLQKENIIDESGMPKERFSAEFPKEGPSILRIQQVVRGDSAAYFCASSAAGLAGTSGGTQYFGPGTRLTVL.

The sample holds a few counts of this clone. V and J are TRBV7-8 and TRBJ1-2, with 10 bases identical to TRBD1. The germline V gene encodes CDR1 SGHVS and CDR2 FQNEAQ. The length of the CDR3 is 16 residues. After removal of 6 bases from V and 1 base from J, the junction contained 8 bases not matched to a gene. CDR3 in DNA: TGTGCCAGCAGACTTGGTGGGACAGGGGATAACTATGGCTACACCTTC. Protein product: CASRLGGTGDNYGYTF.

V and J are TRBV7-2 and TRBJ2-5, with a possible D match to TRBD2 (5 bases). Germline values: CDR1 SGHTA, CDR2 FQGNSA. This CDR3 has 14 residues. The ends were cut back, 5 bases at V and 5 bases at J, with 15 bases in the middle. CDR3 in amino acids: CASSPGWARETQYF. The DNA of the CDR3 is TGTGCCAGCAGCCCGGGGTGGGCTCGGGAGACCCAGTACTTC. The full variable domain, in which reference TRBV7-2 and TRBJ2-5 provide the parts outside the CDR3, is GAGVSQSPSNKVTEKGKDVELRCDPISGHTALYWYRQSLGQGLEFLIYFQGNSAPDKSGLPSDRFSAERTGGSVSTLTIQRTQQEDSAVYLCASSPGWARETQYFGPGTRLLVL.

The V and J genes are TRBV5-4 and TRBJ2-2, with 11 bases aligning to TRBD2. This CDR3 comprises 17 residues. Germline V gives CDR1 SGHNT, CDR2 YYREEE (reference sequence). Losses at the gene ends were 0 bases for V and 4 bases for J; bases not matched to a gene: 5. This chain's CDR3 is CASSLGLAGGGTGELFF. DNA of the CDR3: TGTGCCAGCAGCTTGGGCCTAGCGGGGGGAGGCACCGGGGAGCTGTTTTTT.

This chain uses TRBV4-3 with TRBJ1-1, with unresolved D. V was pared by 4 bases and J by 4 bases, with 16 bases between. The germline V gene has CDR1 LGHNA and CDR2 YSLEER. The CDR3 contains 15 residues. Written as DNA, the CDR3 is TGCGCCAGCAGCCGACCTGGAGGGCGGAGCACTGAAGCTTTCTTT. Translating it yields CASSRPGGRSTEAFF.